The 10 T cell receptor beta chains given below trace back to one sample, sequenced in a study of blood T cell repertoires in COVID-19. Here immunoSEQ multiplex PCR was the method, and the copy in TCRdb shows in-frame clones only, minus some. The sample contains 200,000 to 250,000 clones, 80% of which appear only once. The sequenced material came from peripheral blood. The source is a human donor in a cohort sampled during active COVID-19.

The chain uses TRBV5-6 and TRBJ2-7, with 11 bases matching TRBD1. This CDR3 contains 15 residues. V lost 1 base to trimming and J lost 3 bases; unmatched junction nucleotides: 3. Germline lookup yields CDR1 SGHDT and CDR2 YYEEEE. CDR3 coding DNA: TGTGCCAGCAGCTTGCCGGGGACAGGGGGCTACGAGCAGTACTTC. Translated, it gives CASSLPGTGGYEQYF.

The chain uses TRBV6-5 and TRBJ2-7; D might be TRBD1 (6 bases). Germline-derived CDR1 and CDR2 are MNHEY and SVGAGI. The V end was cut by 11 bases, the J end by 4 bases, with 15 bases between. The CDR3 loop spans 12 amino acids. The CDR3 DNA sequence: TGTGCCGTACAGGGTACCGCGTACGAGCAGTACTTC. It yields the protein CAVQGTAYEQYF.

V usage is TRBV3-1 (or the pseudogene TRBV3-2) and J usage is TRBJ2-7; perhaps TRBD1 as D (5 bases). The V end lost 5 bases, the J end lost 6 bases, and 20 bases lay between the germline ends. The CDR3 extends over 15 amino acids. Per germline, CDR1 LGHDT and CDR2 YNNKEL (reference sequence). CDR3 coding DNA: TGTGCCAGCAGCGTCAGCAGGGTTTCAGACTCCGAGCAGTACTTC. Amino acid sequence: CASSVSRVSDSEQYF.

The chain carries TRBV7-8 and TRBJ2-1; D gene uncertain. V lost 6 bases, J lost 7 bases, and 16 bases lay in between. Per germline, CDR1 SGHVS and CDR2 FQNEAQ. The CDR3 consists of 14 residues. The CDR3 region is CASSSTGVVNEQFF. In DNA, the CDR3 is TGTGCCAGCAGTTCGACTGGAGTTGTGAATGAGCAGTTCTTC.

The CDR3 loop reads CASSVGDRNYEQYF. CDR3 DNA: TGTGCCAGCAGCGTAGGGGACAGAAACTACGAGCAGTACTTC. This chain links TRBV9 with TRBJ2-7; TRBD1 matches 7 bases. Trimming at V came to 0 bases and at J to 3 bases, leaving 3 bases not matched to a gene. The CDR3 has 14 residues. CDR1 is SGDLS, CDR2 YYNGEE, per germline.

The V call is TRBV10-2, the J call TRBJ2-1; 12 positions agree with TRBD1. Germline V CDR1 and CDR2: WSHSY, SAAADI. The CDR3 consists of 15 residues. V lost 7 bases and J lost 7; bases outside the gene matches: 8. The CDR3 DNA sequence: TGCGCCAGCAAACCGGGACAGGGGGCTCGGAATGAGCAGTTCTTC. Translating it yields CASKPGQGARNEQFF.

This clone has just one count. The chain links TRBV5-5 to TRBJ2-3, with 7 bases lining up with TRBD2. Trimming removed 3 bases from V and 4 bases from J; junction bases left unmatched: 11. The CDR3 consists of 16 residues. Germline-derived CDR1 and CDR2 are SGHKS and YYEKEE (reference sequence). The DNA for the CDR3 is TGTGCCAGCAGCTCTATGACTAGCCTTTTCGCAGATACGCAGTATTTT. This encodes CASSSMTSLFADTQYF.

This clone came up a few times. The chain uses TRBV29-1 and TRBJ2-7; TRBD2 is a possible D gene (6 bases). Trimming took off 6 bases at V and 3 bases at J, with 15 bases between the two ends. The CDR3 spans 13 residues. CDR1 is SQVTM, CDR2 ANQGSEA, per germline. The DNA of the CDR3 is TGCAGCGTAACGCCCGCGGGGCTCTACGAGCAGTACTTC. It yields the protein CSVTPAGLYEQYF.

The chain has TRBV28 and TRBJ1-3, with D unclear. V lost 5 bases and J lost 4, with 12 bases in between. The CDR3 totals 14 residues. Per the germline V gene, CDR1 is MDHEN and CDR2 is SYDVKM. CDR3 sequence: CASSDWYLGNTIYF. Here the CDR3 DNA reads TGTGCCAGCAGTGATTGGTACCTAGGAAACACCATATATTTT. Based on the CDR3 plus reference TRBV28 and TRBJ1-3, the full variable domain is DVKVTQSSRYLVKRTGEKVFLECVQDMDHENMFWYRQDPGLGLRLIYFSYDVKMKEKGDIPEGYSVSREKKERFSLILESASTNQTSMYLCASSDWYLGNTIYFGEGSWLTVV.

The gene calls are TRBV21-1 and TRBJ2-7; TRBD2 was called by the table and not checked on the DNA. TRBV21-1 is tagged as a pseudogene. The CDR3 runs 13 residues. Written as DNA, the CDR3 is TGTGCCAGCAGCCCTCCGGGGAGGGGCCGGCAGTACTTC. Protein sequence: CASSPPGRGRQYF.